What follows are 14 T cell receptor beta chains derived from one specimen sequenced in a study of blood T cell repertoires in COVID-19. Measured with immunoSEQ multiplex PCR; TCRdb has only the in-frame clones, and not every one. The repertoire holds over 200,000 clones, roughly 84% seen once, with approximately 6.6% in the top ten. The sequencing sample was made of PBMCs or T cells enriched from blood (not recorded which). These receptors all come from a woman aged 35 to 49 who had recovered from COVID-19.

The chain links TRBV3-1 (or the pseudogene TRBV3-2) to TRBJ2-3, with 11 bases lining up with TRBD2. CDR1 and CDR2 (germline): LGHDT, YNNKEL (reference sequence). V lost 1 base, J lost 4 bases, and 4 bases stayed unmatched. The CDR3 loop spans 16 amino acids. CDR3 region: CASSQGLAGRSDTQYF. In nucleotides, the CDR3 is TGTGCCAGCAGCCAAGGACTAGCGGGACGGTCAGATACGCAGTATTTT.

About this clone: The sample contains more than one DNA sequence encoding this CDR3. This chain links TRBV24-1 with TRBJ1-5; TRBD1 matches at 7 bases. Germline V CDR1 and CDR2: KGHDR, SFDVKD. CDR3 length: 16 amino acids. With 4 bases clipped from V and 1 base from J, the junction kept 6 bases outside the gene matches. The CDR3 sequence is CATSDPRQGSNQPQHF. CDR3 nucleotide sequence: TGTGCCACCAGTGACCCCCGACAGGGCAGCAATCAGCCCCAGCATTTT.

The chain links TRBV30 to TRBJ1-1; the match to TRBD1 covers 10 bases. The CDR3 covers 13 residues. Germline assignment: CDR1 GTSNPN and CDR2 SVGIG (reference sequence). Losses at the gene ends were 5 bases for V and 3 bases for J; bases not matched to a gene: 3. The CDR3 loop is CAWGDRGYTEAFF. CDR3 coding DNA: TGTGCCTGGGGGGACAGGGGCTACACTGAAGCTTTCTTT.

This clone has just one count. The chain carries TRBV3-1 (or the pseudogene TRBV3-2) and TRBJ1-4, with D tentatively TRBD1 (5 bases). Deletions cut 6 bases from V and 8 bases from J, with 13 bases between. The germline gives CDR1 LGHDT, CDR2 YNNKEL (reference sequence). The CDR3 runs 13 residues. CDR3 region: CASRGAWEEKLFF. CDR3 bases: TGTGCCAGCAGAGGGGCTTGGGAAGAAAAACTGTTTTTT.

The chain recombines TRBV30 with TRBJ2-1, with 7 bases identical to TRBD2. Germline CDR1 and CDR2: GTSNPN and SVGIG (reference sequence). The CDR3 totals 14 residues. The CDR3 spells CAQTAGPLYNEQFF. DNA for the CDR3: TGTGCGCAGACAGCGGGACCACTATACAATGAGCAGTTCTTC. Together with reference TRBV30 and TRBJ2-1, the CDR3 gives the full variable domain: SQTIHQWPATLVQPVGSPLSLECTVEGTSNPNLYWYRQAAGRGLQLLFYSVGIGQISSEVPQNLSASRPQDRQFILSSKKLLLSDSGFYLCAQTAGPLYNEQFFGPGTRLTVL.

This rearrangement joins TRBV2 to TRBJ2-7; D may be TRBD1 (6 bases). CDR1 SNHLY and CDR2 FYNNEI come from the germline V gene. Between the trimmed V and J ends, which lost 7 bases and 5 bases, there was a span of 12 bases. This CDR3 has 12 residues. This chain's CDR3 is CASIQEGDEQYF. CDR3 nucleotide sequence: TGTGCCAGCATCCAAGAGGGGGACGAGCAGTACTTC.

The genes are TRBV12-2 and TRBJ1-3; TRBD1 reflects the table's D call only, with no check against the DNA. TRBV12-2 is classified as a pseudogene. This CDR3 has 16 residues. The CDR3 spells CASRPWTGGTGNTIYF. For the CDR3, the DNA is TGTGCAAGTCGTCCCTGGACAGGGGGAACCGGAAACACCATATATTTT.

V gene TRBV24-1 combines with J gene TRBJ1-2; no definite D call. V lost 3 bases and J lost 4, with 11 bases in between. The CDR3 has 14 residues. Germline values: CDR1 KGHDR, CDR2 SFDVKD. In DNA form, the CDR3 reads TGTGCCACCAGTGATGCCGAGACGGGCTATGGCTACACCTTC. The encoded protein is CATSDAETGYGYTF.

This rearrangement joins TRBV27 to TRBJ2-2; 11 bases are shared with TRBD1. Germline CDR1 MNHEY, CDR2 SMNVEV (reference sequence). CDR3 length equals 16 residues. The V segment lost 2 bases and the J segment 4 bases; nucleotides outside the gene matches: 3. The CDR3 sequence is CASSLRTGGRTGELFF. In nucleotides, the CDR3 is TGTGCCAGCAGTTTACGGACAGGGGGCCGCACCGGGGAGCTGTTTTTT.

The CDR3 protein is CASSVDRGEAFF. CDR3 nucleotide sequence: TGTGCCAGTAGTGTCGACAGGGGGGAAGCTTTCTTT. This chain links TRBV19 with TRBJ1-1, with TRBD1 identical over 9 bases. CDR3 length: 12 amino acids. Trimming removed 5 bases from V and 8 bases from J; junction bases left unmatched: 3. The germline V gene encodes CDR1 LNHDA and CDR2 SQIVND (reference sequence).

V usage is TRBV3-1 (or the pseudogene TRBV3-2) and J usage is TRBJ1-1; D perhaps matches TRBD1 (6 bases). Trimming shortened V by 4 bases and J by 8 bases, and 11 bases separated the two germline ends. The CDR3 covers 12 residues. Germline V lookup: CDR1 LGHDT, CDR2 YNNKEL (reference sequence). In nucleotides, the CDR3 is TGTGCCAGCAGCCTCCGGGACAAAGAAGCTTTCTTT. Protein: CASSLRDKEAFF.

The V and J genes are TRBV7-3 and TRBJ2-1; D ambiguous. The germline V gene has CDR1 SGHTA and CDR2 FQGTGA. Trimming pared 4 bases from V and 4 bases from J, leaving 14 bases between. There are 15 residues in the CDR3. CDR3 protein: CASSSILAGYNEQFF. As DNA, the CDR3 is TGTGCCAGCAGCTCGATTTTAGCTGGGTACAATGAGCAGTTCTTC.

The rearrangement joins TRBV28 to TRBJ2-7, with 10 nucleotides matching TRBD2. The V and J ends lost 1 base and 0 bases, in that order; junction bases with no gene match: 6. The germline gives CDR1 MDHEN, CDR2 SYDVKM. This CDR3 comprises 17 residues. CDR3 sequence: CASSLLLAGRNSYEQYF. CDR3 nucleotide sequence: TGTGCCAGCAGTTTATTACTAGCGGGACGGAACTCCTACGAGCAGTACTTC.

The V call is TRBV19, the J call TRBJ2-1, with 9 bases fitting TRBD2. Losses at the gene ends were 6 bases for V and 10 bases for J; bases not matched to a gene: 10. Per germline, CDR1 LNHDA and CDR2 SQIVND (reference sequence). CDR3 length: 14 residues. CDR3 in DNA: TGTGCCAGTAGCGGGACTAGCCGGAAGAGAGAGCAGTTCTTC. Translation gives CASSGTSRKREQFF.